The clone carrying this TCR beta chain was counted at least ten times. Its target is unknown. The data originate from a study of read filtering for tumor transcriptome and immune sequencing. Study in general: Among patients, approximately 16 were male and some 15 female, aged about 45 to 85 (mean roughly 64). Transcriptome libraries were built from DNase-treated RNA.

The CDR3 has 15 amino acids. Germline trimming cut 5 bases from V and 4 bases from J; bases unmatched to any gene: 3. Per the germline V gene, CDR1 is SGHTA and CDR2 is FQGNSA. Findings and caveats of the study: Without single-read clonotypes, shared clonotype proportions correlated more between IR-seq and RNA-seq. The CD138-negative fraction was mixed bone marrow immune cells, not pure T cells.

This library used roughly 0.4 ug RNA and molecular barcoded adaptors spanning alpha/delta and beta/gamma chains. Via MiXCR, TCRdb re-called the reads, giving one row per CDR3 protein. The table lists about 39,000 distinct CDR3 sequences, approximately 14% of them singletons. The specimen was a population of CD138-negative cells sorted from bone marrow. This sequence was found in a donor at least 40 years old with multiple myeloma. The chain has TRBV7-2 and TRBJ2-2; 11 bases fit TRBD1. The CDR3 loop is CASSRDRGSTGELFF. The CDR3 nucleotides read TGTGCCAGCAGCCGGGACAGGGGGAGCACCGGGGAGCTGTTTTTT. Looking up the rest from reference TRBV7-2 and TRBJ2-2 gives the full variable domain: GAGVSQSPSNKVTEKGKDVELRCDPISGHTALYWYRQSLGQGLEFLIYFQGNSAPDKSGLPSDRFSAERTGGSVSTLTIQRTQQEDSAVYLCASSRDRGSTGELFFGEGSRLTVL.